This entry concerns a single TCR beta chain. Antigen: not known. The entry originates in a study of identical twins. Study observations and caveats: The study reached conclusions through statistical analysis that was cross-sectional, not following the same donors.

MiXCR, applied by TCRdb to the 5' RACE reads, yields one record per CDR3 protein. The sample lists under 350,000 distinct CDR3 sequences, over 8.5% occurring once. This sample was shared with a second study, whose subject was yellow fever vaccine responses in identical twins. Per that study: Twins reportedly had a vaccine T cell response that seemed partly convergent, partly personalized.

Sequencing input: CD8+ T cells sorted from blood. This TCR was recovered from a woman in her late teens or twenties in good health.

DNA for the CDR3: TGTGCCAGCAGTCCGCGTCTGACAGAGCAGTTCTTC. It specifies CASSPRLTEQFF. The chain uses TRBV12-3 or TRBV12-4 and TRBJ2-1; unclear D gene. The CDR3 covers 12 residues. V was shortened by 5 bases and J by 10 bases, with 12 bases between the two germline ends.